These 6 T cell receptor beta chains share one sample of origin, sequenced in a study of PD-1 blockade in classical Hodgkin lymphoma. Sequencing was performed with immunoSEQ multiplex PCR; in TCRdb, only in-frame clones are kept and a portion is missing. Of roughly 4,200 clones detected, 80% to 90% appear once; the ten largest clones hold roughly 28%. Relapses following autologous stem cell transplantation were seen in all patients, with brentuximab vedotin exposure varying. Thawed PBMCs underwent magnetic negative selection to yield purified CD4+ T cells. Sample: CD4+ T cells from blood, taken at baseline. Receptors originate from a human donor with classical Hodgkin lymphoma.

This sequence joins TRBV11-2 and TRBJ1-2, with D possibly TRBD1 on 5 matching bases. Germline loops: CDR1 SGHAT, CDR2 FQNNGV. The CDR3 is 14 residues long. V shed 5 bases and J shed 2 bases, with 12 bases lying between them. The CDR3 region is CASSRSTANYGYTF. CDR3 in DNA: TGTGCCAGCAGCAGATCGACAGCGAACTATGGCTACACCTTC.

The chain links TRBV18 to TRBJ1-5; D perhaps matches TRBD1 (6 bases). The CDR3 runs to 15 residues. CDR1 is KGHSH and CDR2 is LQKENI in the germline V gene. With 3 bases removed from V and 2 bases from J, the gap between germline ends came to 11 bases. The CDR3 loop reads CASSPSGAGNQPQHF. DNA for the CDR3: TGTGCCAGCTCACCCTCAGGGGCGGGCAATCAGCCCCAGCATTTT.

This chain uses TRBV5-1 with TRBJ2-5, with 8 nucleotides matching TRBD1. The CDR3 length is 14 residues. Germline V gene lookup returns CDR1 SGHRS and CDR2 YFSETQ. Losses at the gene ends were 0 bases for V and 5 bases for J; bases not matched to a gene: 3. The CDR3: CASSLETGVETQYF. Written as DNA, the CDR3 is TGCGCCAGCAGCTTGGAGACAGGGGTGGAGACCCAGTACTTC.

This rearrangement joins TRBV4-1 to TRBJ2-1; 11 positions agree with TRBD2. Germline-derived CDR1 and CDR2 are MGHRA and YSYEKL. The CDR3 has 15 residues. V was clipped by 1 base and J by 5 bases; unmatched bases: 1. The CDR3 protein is CASSQGLAGHNEQFF. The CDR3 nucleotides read TGCGCCAGCAGCCAAGGACTAGCGGGGCACAATGAGCAGTTCTTC.

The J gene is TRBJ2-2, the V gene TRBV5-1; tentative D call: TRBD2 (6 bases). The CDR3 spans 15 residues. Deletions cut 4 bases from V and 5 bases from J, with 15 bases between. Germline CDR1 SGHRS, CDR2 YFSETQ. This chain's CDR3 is CASSVGTSQTGELFF. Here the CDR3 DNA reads TGCGCCAGCAGCGTAGGGACTTCACAGACCGGGGAGCTGTTTTTT.

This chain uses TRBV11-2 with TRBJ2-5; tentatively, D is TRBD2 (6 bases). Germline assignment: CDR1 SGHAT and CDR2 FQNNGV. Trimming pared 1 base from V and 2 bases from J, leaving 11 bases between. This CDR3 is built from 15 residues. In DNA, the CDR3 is TGTGCCAGCAGCTTAGGCGGGACCTTACAAGAGACCCAGTACTTC. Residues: CASSLGGTLQETQYF.